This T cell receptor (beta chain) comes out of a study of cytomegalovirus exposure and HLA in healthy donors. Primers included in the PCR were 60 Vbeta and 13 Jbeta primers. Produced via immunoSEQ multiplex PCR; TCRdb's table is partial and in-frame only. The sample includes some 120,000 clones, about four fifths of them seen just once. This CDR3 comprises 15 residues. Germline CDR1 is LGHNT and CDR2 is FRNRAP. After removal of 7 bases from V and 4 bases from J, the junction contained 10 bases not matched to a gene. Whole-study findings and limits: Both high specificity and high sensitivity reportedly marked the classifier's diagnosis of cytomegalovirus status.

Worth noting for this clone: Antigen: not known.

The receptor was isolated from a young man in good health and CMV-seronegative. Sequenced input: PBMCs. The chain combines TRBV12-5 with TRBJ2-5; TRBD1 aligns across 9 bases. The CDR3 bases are TGTGCTAGTGCTCCAGGACAGGGGCCTTCAGAGACCCAGTACTTC. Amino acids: CASAPGQGPSETQYF.